This T cell receptor beta chain was recovered during a study of graft-versus-host responses after intestinal transplantation. Study-level background: Among the recipients, all got anti-thymocyte globulin induction and then tacrolimus and steroids for roughly three years. Study-wide points: Clonal ratios of graft-versus-host to host-versus-graft in allografts were high for patients exhibiting graft-donor T cell macrochimerism. Some GvH clones appeared in ileal mucosa or blood before recipient bone marrow. Early after transplant, HvG clones declined as circulating GvH clones peaked.

The CDR3 covers 13 residues. From germline, CDR1 is LNHDA and CDR2 SQIVND (reference sequence). The ends lost 8 bases at V and 3 bases at J; junction bases unmatched: 4. Here immunoSEQ multiplex PCR was the method, and the copy in TCRdb shows in-frame clones only, minus some. This sample has fewer than 120,000 clones; 85% to 95% occur once, and the top ten carry 0.45% to 0.65%. A few counts support this clone. Its antigen is not known. The chain joins TRBV19 to TRBJ2-1, with 7 nucleotides matching TRBD2. Sample: unstimulated CD8+ T cells sorted from spleen or lymph node cells, taken before intestinal transplant. The origin of this receptor is a human donor who received an intestinal transplant. The CDR3 DNA reads as TGTGCCAGTTCCCCGGGGGGCTACAATGAGCAGTTCTTC. It yields the protein CASSPGGYNEQFF.